These 5 T cell receptor beta chains share one sample of origin, sequenced in a study of blood T cell repertoires in COVID-19 (TCRdb year 2020). The library was made by the immunoSEQ multiplex PCR assay. TCRdb took over this immuneACCESS table, retaining in-frame rearrangements with V and J assigned. Such tables are incomplete; in checked studies, under half of the missing clones stem from an unresolved V gene, and the remainder is unexplained. Within this sample are 250,000 to 400,000 clones, with around nine tenths of them counted one time only. The ten largest clonotypes hold roughly 5.2% of the sample. Specimen: PBMCs or T cells enriched from blood (not recorded which). The source is a man in his fifties or sixties who had recovered from COVID-19.

The V call is TRBV28, the J call TRBJ1-6; tentatively, D is TRBD1 (6 bases). CDR3 size: 14 residues. V lost 8 bases to trimming and J lost 5 bases, with 13 bases between them. Germline CDR1 is MDHEN and CDR2 is SYDVKM. In nucleotides, the CDR3 is TGTGCCAGCGGCTCACAGGGAAATAATTCACCCCTCCACTTT. It specifies CASGSQGNNSPLHF.

Concerning this clone: This sample includes further DNA sequences coding for the same CDR3. The genes are TRBV30 and TRBJ1-5; D perhaps matches TRBD1 (5 bases). Germline V gene data show CDR1 as GTSNPN and CDR2 as SVGIG (reference sequence). Trimming stripped 0 bases from V and 6 bases from J, with 9 bases between. The CDR3 runs 13 residues. CDR3 sequence (DNA): TGTGCCTGGAGTGTTCAGGGCGGTCAGCCCCAGCATTTT. It is translated as CAWSVQGGQPQHF.

The chain joins TRBV6-2 or TRBV6-3 to TRBJ1-5, with TRBD1 identical over 10 bases. Trimming at V came to 2 bases and at J to 2 bases, leaving 6 bases not matched to a gene. Looked up from germline, CDR1 is MNHEY and CDR2 is SVGEGT. This CDR3 comprises 17 residues. CDR3 amino acids: CASSYPRDRGGNQPQHF. The CDR3 DNA sequence: TGTGCCAGCAGTTACCCCCGGGACAGGGGAGGCAATCAGCCCCAGCATTTT.

The chain combines TRBV24-1 with TRBJ2-1, with 14 nucleotides matching TRBD2. The CDR3 spans 18 residues. J gave up 4 bases and V 1 base, and 5 bases lay outside the gene matches. Germline V CDR1 and CDR2: KGHDR, SFDVKD. The DNA for the CDR3 is TGTGCCACCAGTGATTTTGGGACTAGCGGGAGTTGGTACAATGAGCAGTTCTTC. It yields the protein CATSDFGTSGSWYNEQFF.

The J gene is TRBJ1-4, the V gene TRBV28; D is perhaps TRBD1 (5 bases). The germline V gene has CDR1 MDHEN and CDR2 SYDVKM. Trimming removed 6 bases at V and 6 bases at J, with 14 bases between. This CDR3 comprises 14 residues. CDR3 nucleotide sequence: TGTGCCAGCAGGAGGGACTCTGCGGATGAAAAACTGTTTTTT. Residues: CASRRDSADEKLFF.